This note documents a single T cell receptor beta chain sequence. What it binds is unknown. The whole isolated RNA underwent reverse transcription, so sequencing captured expressed TCRB transcripts. Profiling relied on immunoSEQ multiplex PCR, and the TCRdb table lists in-frame clones only, not all of them. This repertoire shows roughly 730,000 clones, over 10% found once; its top ten account for approximately 0.022%. This entry is derived from a study of beta chain features in type 1 diabetes. Across the whole study: Cell yields, gender and age were comparable in patients and healthy donors. Findings and limits, study-wide: The study found fewer insertions and more deletions at VDJ junctions in type 1 diabetes patients. Type 1 diabetes patients had moderately but significantly shorter TCRB CDR3s in all four CD4+ subsets.

The authors took one heparinised blood draw, averaging approximately 120 mL, from each donor. Sorting gave populations that all exceeded 95% purity. The sample taken for sequencing was naive CD4+ T cells from blood. This sequence was found in a man aged 18 to 30 with type 1 diabetes.

The CDR3, as DNA: TGTGCCAGCAGCTTATTACAGGGCGTGAATTCACCCCTCCACTTT. Translated, it gives CASSLLQGVNSPLHF. This chain uses TRBV7-2 with TRBJ1-6, with D possibly TRBD1 on 6 matching bases. Trimming took 2 bases from V and 7 from J, leaving 12 bases between them. CDR3 length: 15 amino acids. Germline loops: CDR1 SGHTA, CDR2 FQGNSA.